What follows are 20 T cell receptor beta chains derived from one specimen sequenced in a study of human T cells and chemical hapten exposure. Via MiXCR, TCRdb re-called the RACE reads, giving one row per CDR3 protein. The sample consists of fewer than 40,000 distinct CDR3 sequences, roughly 5.5% of them appearing once. Time point described: healthy volunteer bleed at 6 weeks. Researchers extracted total RNA from unfractionated whole blood. Sequencing was done on a sample of whole blood. The receptors were gathered from a human donor in good health. Some clones in this sample may be carry-over from other donors' samples.

There are many counts of this clonotype. The chain combines TRBV7-2 with TRBJ2-2; D gene ambiguous. Trimming pared 5 bases from V and 5 bases from J, leaving 6 bases between. Looked up from germline, CDR1 is SGHTA and CDR2 is FQGNSA. The CDR3 covers 12 residues. The CDR3 sequence: CASSPGTGELFF. The CDR3 region has the DNA TGTGCCAGCAGCCCAGGAACCGGGGAGCTGTTTTTT.

J is TRBJ2-1 and V is TRBV5-4; 8 bases are a match to TRBD2. Per germline, CDR1 SGHNT and CDR2 YYREEE (reference sequence). This CDR3 is 14 amino acids long. V shed 5 bases, J shed 2 bases, and the junction held 3 bases outside the gene matches. The chain's CDR3 is CASRPGRAYNEQFF. CDR3 coding DNA: TGTGCCAGCAGACCCGGGAGGGCCTACAATGAGCAGTTCTTC.

The table lists this clonotype with many counts. The genes are TRBV5-1 and TRBJ2-6; a possible D gene is TRBD1 (6 bases). Germline V gene lookup returns CDR1 SGHRS and CDR2 YFSETQ. This CDR3 contains 16 residues. V was shortened by 4 bases and J by 3 bases, with 14 bases between the two germline ends. The CDR3 DNA reads as TGCGCCAGCAGCCAACTGACAGGTAATGGGGCCAACGTCCTGACTTTC. Residues: CASSQLTGNGANVLTF.

This clonotype was detected many times. The chain is built from TRBV15 and TRBJ2-3, with D unclear. Looked up from germline, CDR1 is LNHNV and CDR2 is YYDKDF (reference sequence). The CDR3 extends over 14 amino acids. Trimming removed 8 bases from V and 2 bases from J, with 14 bases in between. CDR3 residues: CATSLTKNTDTQYF. The CDR3 nucleotides are TGTGCCACCTCGCTTACCAAGAACACAGATACGCAGTATTTT. The variable domain in full, with the rest retrieved from reference TRBV15 and TRBJ2-3, is DAMVIQNPRYQVTQFGKPVTLSCSQTLNHNVMYWYQQKSSQAPKLLFHYYDKDFNNEADTPDNFQSRRPNTSFCFLDIRSPGLGDTAMYLCATSLTKNTDTQYFGPGTRLTVL.

The chain links TRBV20-1 to TRBJ2-5; D is undetermined. There are 10 residues in the CDR3. V was cut by 3 bases and J by 5 bases, with 4 bases left in between. Germline loops: CDR1 DFQATT, CDR2 SNEGSKA (reference sequence). The CDR3: CSARPETQYF. CDR3 DNA sequence: TGCAGTGCTAGGCCTGAGACCCAGTACTTC.

The chain carries TRBV2 and TRBJ1-1; D call uncertain. Germline CDR1 and CDR2: SNHLY and FYNNEI. Trimming removed 2 bases at V and 0 bases at J, with 10 bases between. The CDR3 extends over 15 amino acids. The CDR3 loop reads CASSELPPVNTEAFF. The CDR3 DNA reads TGTGCCAGCAGTGAACTCCCCCCCGTGAACACTGAAGCTTTCTTT.

This clonotype was observed at least ten times. The chain employs TRBV11-2 and TRBJ2-5; 7 bases are shared with TRBD1. The CDR3 totals 14 residues. Germline loops: CDR1 SGHAT, CDR2 FQNNGV. After removal of 6 bases from V and 3 bases from J, the junction contained 7 bases not matched to a gene. CDR3 protein: CASRPTGTEETQYF. In DNA, the CDR3 is TGTGCCAGCAGGCCGACAGGGACCGAAGAGACCCAGTACTTC.

At least ten counts were recorded for this clonotype. DNA of the CDR3: TGCAGCGTTGGGACTGTTGGTGAAAAACTGTTTTTT. Protein sequence: CSVGTVGEKLFF. The chain recombines TRBV29-1 with TRBJ1-4, with D unresolved. The CDR3 is 12 amino acids. The germline V and J ends were trimmed by 4 bases and 7 bases, with 10 bases remaining between them. In germline, CDR1 is SQVTM, CDR2 ANQGSEA.

This clonotype has at least ten counts. V and J are TRBV4-3 and TRBJ2-1; 9 bases fit TRBD2. CDR3 size: 17 residues. V was clipped by 4 bases and J by 4 bases; unmatched bases: 11. Germline lookup yields CDR1 LGHNA and CDR2 YSLEER. For the CDR3, the DNA is TGCGCCAGCAGCCGACTCCGCCTAGCGGGGCCATACAATGAGCAGTTCTTC. Its translation: CASSRLRLAGPYNEQFF.

This clonotype was found many times. In DNA, the CDR3 is TGTGCCAGCAGCTTTATAACGGGGACAGGGATTTATGGCTACACCTTC. This gives the protein CASSFITGTGIYGYTF. The chain uses TRBV13 and TRBJ1-2; TRBD1 matches 9 bases. The ends lost 3 bases at V and 5 bases at J; junction bases unmatched: 10. Germline CDR1 is PRHDT and CDR2 is FYEKMQ (reference sequence). The CDR3 contains 16 residues.

This clonotype was recorded a few times. This chain joins TRBV28 and TRBJ1-1; tentatively, D is TRBD1 (6 bases). Germline CDR1 reads MDHEN; CDR2 reads SYDVKM. V dropped 7 bases and J dropped 5 bases, with 11 bases sitting between them. This CDR3 has 12 amino acids. CDR3 loop: CASNRGTTEAFF. The CDR3 DNA reads TGTGCCAGCAACCGGGGGACAACTGAAGCTTTCTTT. Complete variable domain (other parts from reference TRBV28 and TRBJ1-1): DVKVTQSSRYLVKRTGEKVFLECVQDMDHENMFWYRQDPGLGLRLIYFSYDVKMKEKGDIPEGYSVSREKKERFSLILESASTNQTSMYLCASNRGTTEAFFGQGTRLTVV.

This clonotype has at least ten counts. J is TRBJ1-2 and V is TRBV3-1, with D unclear. There are 12 residues in the CDR3. With 0 bases removed from V and 10 bases from J, the gap between germline ends came to 9 bases. Germline assignment: CDR1 LGHDT and CDR2 YNNKEL (reference sequence). The CDR3 sequence is CASSQDELDYTF. The CDR3 DNA reads TGTGCCAGCAGCCAAGATGAACTGGACTACACCTTC.

This clonotype was observed at least ten times. V is TRBV20-1 and J is TRBJ2-3, with D possibly matching TRBD1 (6 bases). CDR3 length: 14 amino acids. Per germline, CDR1 DFQATT and CDR2 SNEGSKA (reference sequence). V lost 6 bases and J lost 3, with 16 bases in between. CDR3: CSAPQGVRTDTQYF. In nucleotides, the CDR3 is TGCAGTGCCCCACAGGGAGTACGGACAGATACGCAGTATTTT.

This clonotype was recorded many times. This chain connects TRBV2 to TRBJ2-5; 9 bases fit TRBD2. The CDR3 spans 14 residues. J was trimmed by 5 bases and V by 6 bases; bases with no gene match: 7. Germline lookup yields CDR1 SNHLY and CDR2 FYNNEI. CDR3 region: CASSRASGIETQYF. In DNA, the CDR3 is TGTGCCAGCAGCCGGGCTAGCGGGATTGAGACCCAGTACTTC.

This clonotype was picked up many times. This CDR3 reads CASSLGAGGNEETQYF. In nucleotides, the CDR3 is TGCGCCAGCAGCTTGGGCGCGGGGGGAAACGAAGAGACCCAGTACTTC. The rearrangement joins TRBV5-1 to TRBJ2-5, with 8 bases lining up with TRBD2. The CDR3 is 16 amino acids. The germline gives CDR1 SGHRS, CDR2 YFSETQ. V shed 0 bases and J 3 bases; nucleotides not matched to a gene: 7.

This clonotype was found many times. The chain is built from TRBV5-1 and TRBJ2-7, with TRBD2 identical over 8 bases. V shed 0 bases and J 4 bases; nucleotides not matched to a gene: 6. CDR3 length equals 15 residues. Germline V CDR1 and CDR2: SGHRS, YFSETQ. The CDR3, as DNA: TGCGCCAGCAGCTTGGCGGGGGGGGCCTCTTACGAGCAGTACTTC. This translates into CASSLAGGASYEQYF.

Written as DNA, the CDR3 is TGTGCCAGCAGGGACTTGGGCAGGGGGCTGGTCAATGAGCAGTTCTTC. Protein sequence: CASRDLGRGLVNEQFF. The chain uses TRBV12-3 or TRBV12-4 and TRBJ2-1; 8 bases match TRBD1. The V segment lost 6 bases and the J segment 6 bases; nucleotides outside the gene matches: 13. There are 16 residues in the CDR3.

Comment on this clonotype: This may stem from a read error, because a much larger clone lies one nucleotide away. V usage is TRBV12-3 or TRBV12-4 and J usage is TRBJ2-1; weak D call: TRBD2 (5 bases). The V and J ends lost 6 bases and 6 bases respectively, with 24 bases between them. The CDR3 spans 17 residues. CDR3 nucleotide sequence: TGTGCCAGCAGCCACTCAATAGCGTGGGCCGGCGGCAATGAGCAGTTCTTC. The encoded protein is CASSHSIAWAGGNEQFF.

This clonotype showed up many times. The chain employs TRBV5-6 and TRBJ2-3, with a weak D call TRBD1 (6 bases). Germline loops: CDR1 SGHDT, CDR2 YYEEEE. Trimming took 4 bases from V and 3 from J, leaving 9 bases between them. The CDR3 covers 13 residues. The CDR3 sequence is CASSHTGTDTQYF. DNA of the CDR3: TGTGCCAGCAGCCACACAGGGACAGATACGCAGTATTTT.

A note on this clonotype: This may arise from a read error, as a much more abundant clone is one base away. The gene calls are TRBV20-1 and TRBJ2-7; TRBD2 matches at 7 bases. V trimming: 1 base; J trimming: 8 bases; junction bases outside the gene matches: 11. Germline CDR1 is DFQATT and CDR2 is SNEGSKA (reference sequence). The CDR3 sequence is 14 residues long. DNA of the CDR3: TGCAGTGCTAGAGTTGGGCGGGAGCTACACAAGCAGTACTTC. It encodes CSARVGRELHKQYF.